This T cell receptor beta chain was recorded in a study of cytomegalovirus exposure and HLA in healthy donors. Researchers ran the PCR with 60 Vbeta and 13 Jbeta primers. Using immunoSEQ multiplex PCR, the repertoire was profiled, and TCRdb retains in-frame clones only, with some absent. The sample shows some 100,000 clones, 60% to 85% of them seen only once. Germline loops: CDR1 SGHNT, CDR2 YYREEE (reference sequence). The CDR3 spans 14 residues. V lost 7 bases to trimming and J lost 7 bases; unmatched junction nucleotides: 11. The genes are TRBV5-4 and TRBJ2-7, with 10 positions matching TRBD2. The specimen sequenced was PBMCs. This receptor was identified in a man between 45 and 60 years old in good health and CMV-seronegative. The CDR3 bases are TGTGCCAGCGGATCAGCGGGGGGGCCTCAGGAGCAGTACTTC. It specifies CASGSAGGPQEQYF.